Shown below are 19 T cell receptor beta chains from a single sample sequenced in a study of blood T cell repertoires in COVID-19. Measured with immunoSEQ multiplex PCR; TCRdb has only the in-frame clones, and not every one. The sample holds about 350,000 clones, over 70% seen once. Sequencing used peripheral blood. Every receptor here comes from a woman aged 50 to 60 with COVID-19, enrolled during active disease.

Only one count was recorded for this clone. The rearrangement links TRBV7-2 to TRBJ2-3; 7 bases are a match to TRBD1. J was trimmed by 4 bases and V by 4 bases; bases with no gene match: 5. Germline-derived CDR1 and CDR2 are SGHTA and FQGNSA. This CDR3 has 14 amino acids. The CDR3 DNA is TGTGCCAGCAGCTCCCGACAGGGTGCAGATACGCAGTATTTT. It is translated as CASSSRQGADTQYF.

The sample holds one count of this clone. The chain has TRBV10-2 and TRBJ2-1, with 9 bases fitting TRBD2. V was pared by 0 bases and J by 8 bases, with 11 bases of the junction left unmatched. The CDR3 extends over 17 amino acids. Per the germline V gene, CDR1 is WSHSY and CDR2 is SAAADI. The CDR3 is CASSESVVSGSGYEQFF. In DNA form, the CDR3 reads TGCGCCAGCAGTGAGTCGGTGGTTAGCGGGAGTGGCTATGAGCAGTTCTTC.

The V and J genes are TRBV28 and TRBJ1-3; D uncertain. Germline loops: CDR1 MDHEN, CDR2 SYDVKM. Deletions cut 6 bases from V and 0 bases from J, with 9 bases between. CDR3 length: 14 residues. In nucleotides, the CDR3 is TGTGCCAGCAGCATCTCAGGCTCTGGAAACACCATATATTTT. Protein sequence: CASSISGSGNTIYF.

The rearrangement joins TRBV6-1 to TRBJ1-2, with 7 bases matching TRBD1. This CDR3 has 15 amino acids. From germline, CDR1 is MNHNS and CDR2 SASEGT. Germline trimming cut 3 bases from V and 4 bases from J; bases unmatched to any gene: 8. In DNA form, the CDR3 reads TGTGCCAGCAGTGATGGACGACAGGGAACCTATGGCTACACCTTC. Its protein product is CASSDGRQGTYGYTF.

As DNA, the CDR3 is TGTGCCAGCAGCTTATTGGGACAGGGGGATTTTGCAGATACGCAGTATTTT. Residues: CASSLLGQGDFADTQYF. The gene calls are TRBV7-9 and TRBJ2-3; TRBD1 matches 11 bases. The length of the CDR3 is 17 residues. Germline CDR1 is SEHNR and CDR2 is FQNEAQ (reference sequence). Unmatched junction bases numbered 8, after V lost 2 bases and J lost 4 bases.

This sequence joins TRBV25-1 and TRBJ1-2; the D is unclear. With 3 bases removed from V and 4 bases from J, the gap between germline ends came to 6 bases. From germline, CDR1 is MGHDK and CDR2 SYGVNS. This CDR3 comprises 12 residues. CDR3 coding DNA: TGTGCCAGCAGTGACAGGTTCTATGGCTACACCTTC. This translates into CASSDRFYGYTF.

This clone was seen a few times. A junction end diverges from the germline sequence, so it may reflect a read error. V usage is TRBV6-1 and J usage is TRBJ2-7, with D perhaps matching TRBD1 (6 bases). The germline CDR1 and CDR2 sequences are MNHNS and SASEGT. The CDR3 extends over 13 amino acids. CDR3 DNA sequence: TGTGCCAGCAGTGAAACCCGGACAGAGGGAAGAGATTTC. Its translation is CASSETRTEGRDF.

A remark on this clone: A junction end diverges from the germline sequence, so it may reflect a read error. The DNA for the CDR3 is TGTGCCAGTAGTCTCCGGGAACCCCAGTTC. Residues: CASSLREPQF. The gene calls are TRBV19 and TRBJ1-2; D unclear. CDR3 size: 10 residues. The V gene's germline CDR1 is LNHDA and CDR2 SQIVND (reference sequence).

The gene calls are TRBV3-1 (or the pseudogene TRBV3-2) and TRBJ2-1; 8 bases agree with TRBD2. V shed 1 base, J shed 10 bases, and the junction held 6 bases outside the gene matches. Germline assignment: CDR1 LGHDT and CDR2 YNNKEL (reference sequence). The CDR3 is 14 residues long. The CDR3 loop is CASSQVTGGREQFF. The CDR3 nucleotides are TGTGCCAGCAGCCAAGTCACGGGAGGGCGAGAGCAGTTCTTC.

The chain links TRBV6-5 to TRBJ2-7; no clear D gene. The CDR3 is made up of 15 amino acids. Trimming shortened V by 6 bases and J by 2 bases, and 17 bases separated the two germline ends. Germline V gene sequence: CDR1 MNHEY, CDR2 SVGAGI. CDR3 residues: CASRTLRGDAYEQYF. The CDR3 coding sequence is TGTGCCAGCAGAACACTAAGAGGAGACGCCTACGAGCAGTACTTC.

The rearrangement links TRBV24-1 to TRBJ2-3; 11 positions agree with TRBD1. There are 15 residues in the CDR3. The germline CDR1 and CDR2 sequences are KGHDR and SFDVKD. The ends lost 9 bases at V and 3 bases at J; junction bases unmatched: 7. CDR3: CATQAGTGGTDTQYF. In nucleotides, the CDR3 is TGTGCCACCCAAGCCGGGACAGGGGGTACAGATACGCAGTATTTT.

The chain couples TRBV27 to TRBJ2-7; no clear D. CDR1 and CDR2 (germline): MNHEY, SMNVEV (reference sequence). Between the trimmed V and J ends, which lost 6 bases and 3 bases, there was a span of 9 bases. This CDR3 has 12 amino acids. The CDR3 is CASRNTRYEQYF. The CDR3, as DNA: TGTGCCAGCAGAAATACACGCTACGAGCAGTACTTC.

Of note for this clone: The junction differs from germline at one of its ends, possibly a read error. The CDR3 reads CASSLAGMTSTDTQYF. CDR3 nucleotides: TGTGCCAGCAGCCTAGCGGGTATGACTAGCACAGATACGCAGTATTTT. The rearrangement links TRBV7-2 to TRBJ2-3; 8 positions match TRBD2. The V gene's germline CDR1 is SGHTA and CDR2 FQGNSA. The CDR3 spans 16 residues.

In this sample, this clone turned up once. The chain links TRBV9 to TRBJ2-5; the match to TRBD2 covers 9 bases. Germline assignment: CDR1 SGDLS and CDR2 YYNGEE. The V gene end was trimmed by 3 bases and the J gene end by 4 bases; junction bases not matched to a gene: 7. The CDR3 runs to 15 residues. In nucleotides, the CDR3 is TGTGCCAGCAGCGCCATTAGCGGGAGAGCAGAGACCCAGTACTTC. Translation: CASSAISGRAETQYF. Combining the CDR3 with reference TRBV9 and TRBJ2-5 gives the whole variable domain DSGVTQTPKHLITATGQRVTLRCSPRSGDLSVYWYQQSLDQGLQFLIQYYNGEERAKGNILERFSAQQFPDLHSELNLSSLELGDSALYFCASSAISGRAETQYFGPGTRLLVL.

The chain recombines TRBV3-1 (or the pseudogene TRBV3-2) with TRBJ2-3; TRBD1 agrees at 8 bases. V was pared by 8 bases and J by 3 bases, with 10 bases of the junction left unmatched. Germline CDR1 reads LGHDT; CDR2 reads YNNKEL (reference sequence). The length of the CDR3 is 15 residues. The CDR3 protein is CASRMTGVRTDTQYF. In DNA form, the CDR3 reads TGTGCCAGCCGGATGACAGGGGTTAGAACAGATACGCAGTATTTT.

This CDR3 reads CASSLKGLAGGFTGELFF. As DNA, the CDR3 is TGTGCCAGCAGCTTAAAGGGACTAGCGGGAGGGTTCACCGGGGAGCTGTTTTTT. This chain connects TRBV7-3 to TRBJ2-2; 16 bases map to TRBD2. The CDR3 is 18 residues long. Trimming removed 1 base from V and 4 bases from J; junction bases left unmatched: 3. Germline lookup yields CDR1 SGHTA and CDR2 FQGTGA.

The rearrangement joins TRBV19 to TRBJ2-1; 14 bases fit TRBD2. Germline assignment: CDR1 LNHDA and CDR2 SQIVND (reference sequence). The junction had 4 bases not matched to a gene; V was cut back by 3 bases and J by 9 bases. The CDR3 has 15 amino acids. CDR3 sequence: CASSMGLAGASEQFF. DNA of the CDR3: TGTGCCAGTAGTATGGGACTAGCGGGAGCCAGTGAGCAGTTCTTC.

CDR3 sequence (DNA): TGCGCCAGCAGTGGGACTAGCGGATACGGGGAGCTGTTTTTT. Its protein is CASSGTSGYGELFF. The chain employs TRBV10-1 and TRBJ2-2; 10 nucleotides line up with TRBD2. J was trimmed by 7 bases and V by 4 bases; bases with no gene match: 3. Germline CDR1 reads WNHNN; CDR2 reads SYGVQD (reference sequence). The CDR3 covers 14 residues.

This clone was found once. The rearrangement links TRBV30 to TRBJ2-4; possible D gene TRBD2, 5 bases. CDR1 and CDR2 from the germline V gene are GTSNPN and SVGIG (reference sequence). The CDR3 is 11 amino acids. Between the trimmed V and J ends, which lost 5 bases and 9 bases, there was a span of 11 bases. Written as DNA, the CDR3 is TGTGCCTGGGCTAAGGAGGTCATTCAGTACTTC. This gives the protein CAWAKEVIQYF.